The source of this T cell receptor (beta chain) is a study of shared clonotypes between healthy human individuals. As concerns this clone: The antigen remains unidentified.

Into CD45RA+ naive and CD45RA-negative memory subsets, the CD4+ cells were split. Overall study results and limits: Clonotypes which were not shared had lower generation probabilities than clonotypes that all four donors shared. Sampling involved blood alone; tissue repertoires likely differ.

Losses at the gene ends were 0 bases for V and 4 bases for J; bases not matched to a gene: 7. The CDR3 contains 17 residues. Germline V gene lookup returns CDR1 SGHTA and CDR2 FQGNSA. Some clones are missing from TCRdb's copy, which holds only in-frame ones; the method was immunoSEQ multiplex PCR. The repertoire holds over 2 million clones, with roughly 95% as singletons. Sequenced material: naive CD4+ T cells sorted from blood. Subset in this sample: CD45RA+ positively selected. The TCR was taken from a young man in good health. This rearrangement joins TRBV7-2 to TRBJ2-2, with 8 nucleotides matching TRBD2. DNA for the CDR3: TGTGCCAGCAGCTTAGCGGGGACTAGGGTCGCCACCGGGGAGCTGTTTTTT. It yields the protein CASSLAGTRVATGELFF.